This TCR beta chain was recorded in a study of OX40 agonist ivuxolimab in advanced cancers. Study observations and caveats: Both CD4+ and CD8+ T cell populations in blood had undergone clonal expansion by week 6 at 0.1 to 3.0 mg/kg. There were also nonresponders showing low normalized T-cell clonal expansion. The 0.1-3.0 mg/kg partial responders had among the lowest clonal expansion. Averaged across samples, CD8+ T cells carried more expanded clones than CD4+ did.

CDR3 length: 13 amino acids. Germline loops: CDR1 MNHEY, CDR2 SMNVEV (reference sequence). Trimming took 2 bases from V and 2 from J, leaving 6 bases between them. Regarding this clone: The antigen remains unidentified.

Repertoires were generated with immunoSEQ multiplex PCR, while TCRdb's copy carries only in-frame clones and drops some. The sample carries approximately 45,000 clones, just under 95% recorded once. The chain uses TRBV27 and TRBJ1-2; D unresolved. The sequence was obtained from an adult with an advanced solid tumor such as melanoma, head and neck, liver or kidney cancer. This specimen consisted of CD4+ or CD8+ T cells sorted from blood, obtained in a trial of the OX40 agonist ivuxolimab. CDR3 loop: CASSLGGNYGYTF. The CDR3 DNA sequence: TGTGCCAGCAGTTTAGGTGGGAACTATGGCTACACCTTC.